This TCR beta chain comes out of a study of T cell clonotyping in hematopoietic cell transplantation. The study, taken as a whole, reports: Recipient TCR diversity dropped after transplant; expanded clonotypes rose from day 30 to 180.

As regards this clone: What it binds is unknown.

The V gene's germline CDR1 is SGHTA and CDR2 FQGNSA. This CDR3 region has 13 residues. Trimming stripped 1 base from V and 0 bases from J, with 4 bases between. Here immunoSEQ multiplex PCR was the method, and the copy in TCRdb shows in-frame clones only, minus some. The data show 49,000 or so clones, with roughly four fifths seen just once and approximately 5.4% held by the top ten. Time point in this sample: recipient sample about 28 days before transplant, after cytoreduction. The sample consisted of peripheral blood mononuclear cells, taken before stem cell transplant. This TCR derives from a man in his sixties with myelodysplastic syndrome. Some clones in this sample may be carry-over from other donors' samples. The rearrangement links TRBV7-2 to TRBJ2-7; D is ambiguous. This CDR3 is CASSLEVSYEQYF. The CDR3 region has the DNA TGTGCCAGCAGCTTAGAGGTCTCCTACGAGCAGTACTTC.